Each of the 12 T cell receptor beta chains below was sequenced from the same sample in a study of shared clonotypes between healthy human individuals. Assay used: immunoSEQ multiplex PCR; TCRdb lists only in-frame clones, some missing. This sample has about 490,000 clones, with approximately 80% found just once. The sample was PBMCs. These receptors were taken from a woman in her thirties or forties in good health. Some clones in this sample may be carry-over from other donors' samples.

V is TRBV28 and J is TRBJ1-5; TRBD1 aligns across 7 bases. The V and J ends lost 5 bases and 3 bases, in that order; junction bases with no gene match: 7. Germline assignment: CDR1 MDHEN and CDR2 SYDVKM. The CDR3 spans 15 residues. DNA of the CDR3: TGTGCCAGCAGTACACAGGGGCCACCCAATCAGCCCCAGCATTTT. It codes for CASSTQGPPNQPQHF. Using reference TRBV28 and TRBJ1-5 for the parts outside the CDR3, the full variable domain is DVKVTQSSRYLVKRTGEKVFLECVQDMDHENMFWYRQDPGLGLRLIYFSYDVKMKEKGDIPEGYSVSREKKERFSLILESASTNQTSMYLCASSTQGPPNQPQHFGDGTRLSIL.

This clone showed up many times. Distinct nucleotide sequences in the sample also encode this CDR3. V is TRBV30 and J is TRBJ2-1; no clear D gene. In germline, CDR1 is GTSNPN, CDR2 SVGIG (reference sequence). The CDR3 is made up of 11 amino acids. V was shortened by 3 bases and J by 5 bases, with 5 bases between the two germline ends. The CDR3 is CAWRPNNEQFF. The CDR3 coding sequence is TGTGCCTGGAGGCCTAACAATGAGCAGTTCTTC.

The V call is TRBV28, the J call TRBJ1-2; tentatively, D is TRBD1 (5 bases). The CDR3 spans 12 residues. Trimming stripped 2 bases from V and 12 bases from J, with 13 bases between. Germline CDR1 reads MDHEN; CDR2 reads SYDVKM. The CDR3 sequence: CASSLHAGWHTF. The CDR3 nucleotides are TGTGCCAGCAGTTTACACGCAGGGTGGCACACCTTC.

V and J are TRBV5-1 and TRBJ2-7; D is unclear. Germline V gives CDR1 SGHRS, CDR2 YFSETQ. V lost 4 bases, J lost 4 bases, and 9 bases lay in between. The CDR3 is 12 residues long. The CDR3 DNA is TGCGCCAGCAGCCCGACCGGGTACGAGCAGTACTTC. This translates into CASSPTGYEQYF.

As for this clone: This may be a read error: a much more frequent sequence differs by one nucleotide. CDR3 residues: CAWAGQNSYEQCF. CDR3 nucleotides: TGTGCCTGGGCGGGACAAAACTCCTACGAGCAGTGCTTC. The V and J genes are TRBV30 and TRBJ2-7, with D perhaps given as TRBD1 or TRBD2 (6 bases each). The germline gives CDR1 GTSNPN, CDR2 SVGIG (reference sequence). The CDR3 is made up of 13 amino acids.

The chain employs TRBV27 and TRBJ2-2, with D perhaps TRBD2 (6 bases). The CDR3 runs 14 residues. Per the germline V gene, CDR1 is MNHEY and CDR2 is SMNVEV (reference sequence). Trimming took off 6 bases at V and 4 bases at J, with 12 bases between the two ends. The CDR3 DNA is TGTGCCAGCAGACGAGGGAGGTCCACCGGGGAGCTGTTTTTT. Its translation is CASRRGRSTGELFF.

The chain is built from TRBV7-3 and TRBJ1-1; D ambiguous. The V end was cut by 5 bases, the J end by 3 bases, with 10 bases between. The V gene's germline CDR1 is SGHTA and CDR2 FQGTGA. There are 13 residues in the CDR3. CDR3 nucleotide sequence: TGTGCCAGCAGCCCGGTTGGGTACACTGAAGCTTTCTTT. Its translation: CASSPVGYTEAFF.

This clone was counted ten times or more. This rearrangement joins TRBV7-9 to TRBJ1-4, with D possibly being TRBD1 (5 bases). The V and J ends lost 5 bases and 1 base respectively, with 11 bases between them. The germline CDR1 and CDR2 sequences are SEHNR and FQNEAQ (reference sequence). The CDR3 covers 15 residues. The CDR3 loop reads CASSTGDGTNEKLFF. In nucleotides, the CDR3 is TGTGCCAGCAGCACCGGGGACGGAACTAATGAAAAACTGTTTTTT. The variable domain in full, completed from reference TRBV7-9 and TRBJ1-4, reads DTGVSQNPRHKITKRGQNVTFRCDPISEHNRLYWYRQTLGQGPEFLTYFQNEAQLEKSRLLSDRFSAERPKGSFSTLEIQRTEQGDSAMYLCASSTGDGTNEKLFFGSGTQLSVL.

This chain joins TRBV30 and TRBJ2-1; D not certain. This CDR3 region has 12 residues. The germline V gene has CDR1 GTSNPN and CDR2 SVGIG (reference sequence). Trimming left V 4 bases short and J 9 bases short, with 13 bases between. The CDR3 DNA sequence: TGTGCCTGGACTAGAGACCCCTTTGAGCAGTTCTTC. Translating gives CAWTRDPFEQFF.

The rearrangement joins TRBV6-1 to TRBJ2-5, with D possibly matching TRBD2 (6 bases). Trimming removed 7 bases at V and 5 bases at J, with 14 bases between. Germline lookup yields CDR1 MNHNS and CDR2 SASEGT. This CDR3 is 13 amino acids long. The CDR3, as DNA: TGTGCCAGCATTAGGACTATCGGGGAGACCCAGTACTTC. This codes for CASIRTIGETQYF.

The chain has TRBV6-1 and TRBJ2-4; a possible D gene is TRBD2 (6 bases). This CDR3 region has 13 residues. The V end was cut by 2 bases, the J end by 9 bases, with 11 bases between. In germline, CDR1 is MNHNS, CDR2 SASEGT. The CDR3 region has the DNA TGTGCCAGCAGTGAACAACCGCGGGGCATTCAGTACTTC. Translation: CASSEQPRGIQYF.

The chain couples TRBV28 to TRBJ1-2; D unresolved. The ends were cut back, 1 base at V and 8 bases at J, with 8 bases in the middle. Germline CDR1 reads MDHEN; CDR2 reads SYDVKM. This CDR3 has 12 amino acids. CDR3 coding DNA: TGTGCCAGCAGTTTATTACGGAAGGGCTACACCTTC. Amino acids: CASSLLRKGYTF.